The rows below give T cell receptor beta chains drawn from one sample of a study of blood T cell repertoires in COVID-19. Clones were read by immunoSEQ multiplex PCR, and TCRdb kept only the in-frame ones, dropping some. The data hold around 190,000 clones, with about 80% observed a single time. The sequencing sample was made of peripheral blood. The origin of the receptors is a man between 65 and 80 years old with active or convalescent COVID-19. Each CDR3 is given with its conserved first and last residue. The order of the fields is J gene, V gene, D gene, clone size, CDR3 protein, CDR3 DNA. D genes are given only for firm matches. Some rows have no size entry. The others give once, few or many, or a class for an expanded clone.

j_call: TRBJ1-2
v_call: TRBV9
d_call: .
clone_size: .
cdr3_aa: CASSVVSSGYTF
cdr3_nt: TGTGCCAGCAGCGTAGTGTCGAGTGGCTACACCTTC

j_call: TRBJ2-1
v_call: TRBV7-3
d_call: .
clone_size: .
cdr3_aa: CASSLYREREQFF
cdr3_nt: TGTGCCAGCAGCTTATATCGGGAGAGAGAGCAGTTCTTC

j_call: TRBJ2-7
v_call: TRBV7-9
d_call: TRBD2
clone_size: few
cdr3_aa: CASSSLLGTSGSGGEQYF
cdr3_nt: TGTGCCAGCAGCTCGCTCTTGGGGACTAGCGGGAGTGGCGGGGAGCAGTACTTC

j_call: TRBJ2-2
v_call: TRBV15
d_call: .
clone_size: .
cdr3_aa: CATRARGPNTGELFF
cdr3_nt: TGTGCCACCAGAGCCAGGGGACCGAACACCGGGGAGCTGTTTTTT

j_call: TRBJ2-3
v_call: TRBV11-2
d_call: .
clone_size: .
cdr3_aa: CASSSPGPDTQYF
cdr3_nt: TGTGCCAGCAGCTCGCCAGGGCCAGATACGCAGTATTTT

j_call: TRBJ2-6
v_call: TRBV6-1
d_call: .
clone_size: .
cdr3_aa: CASGHPSSGANVLTF
cdr3_nt: TGTGCCAGCGGACACCCAAGCTCTGGGGCCAACGTCCTGACTTTC

j_call: TRBJ1-1
v_call: TRBV7-8
d_call: .
clone_size: .
cdr3_aa: CASSLGRQLRTEAFF
cdr3_nt: TGTGCCAGCAGCTTAGGACGGCAGTTGAGGACTGAAGCTTTCTTT

j_call: TRBJ2-6
v_call: TRBV18
d_call: .
clone_size: .
cdr3_aa: CASSPSGSGANVLTF
cdr3_nt: TGTGCCAGCTCACCATCCGGGTCTGGGGCCAACGTCCTGACTTTC

j_call: TRBJ2-1
v_call: TRBV7-7
d_call: .
clone_size: .
cdr3_aa: CASSLVGAENEQFF
cdr3_nt: TGTGCCAGCAGCTTGGTGGGGGCCGAAAATGAGCAGTTCTTC

j_call: TRBJ2-7
v_call: TRBV7-6
d_call: TRBD2
clone_size: .
cdr3_aa: CASSPDAGLAGVVEQYF
cdr3_nt: TGTGCCAGCAGCCCGGACGCCGGACTAGCGGGAGTAGTCGAGCAGTACTTC

j_call: TRBJ2-2
v_call: TRBV3-1/TRBV3-2
d_call: .
clone_size: .
cdr3_aa: CASSHQGGTGELFF
cdr3_nt: TGTGCCAGCAGCCACCAGGGTGGTACCGGGGAGCTGTTTTTT

j_call: TRBJ2-1
v_call: TRBV24-1
d_call: .
clone_size: .
cdr3_aa: CATSDFVGTPLFF
cdr3_nt: TGTGCCACCAGTGATTTCGTGGGGACTCCTCTGTTCTTC

j_call: TRBJ2-5
v_call: TRBV5-1
d_call: TRBD1
clone_size: .
cdr3_aa: CASSRTGGIETQYF
cdr3_nt: TGCGCCAGCAGCAGGACAGGGGGGATAGAGACCCAGTACTTC

j_call: TRBJ1-2
v_call: TRBV6-5
d_call: .
clone_size: .
cdr3_aa: CASISGTNLNYGYTF
cdr3_nt: TGTGCCAGCATATCCGGGACAAACCTCAACTATGGCTACACCTTC

j_call: TRBJ2-7
v_call: TRBV5-6
d_call: TRBD1
clone_size: .
cdr3_aa: CASSLPPGQGYEQYF
cdr3_nt: TGTGCCAGCAGCTTGCCGCCCGGACAGGGCTACGAGCAGTACTTC

j_call: TRBJ1-1
v_call: TRBV6-2/TRBV6-3
d_call: .
clone_size: .
cdr3_aa: CASSYGTDRLISFF
cdr3_nt: TGTGCCAGCAGTTACGGAACCGACAGGCTAATCTCTTTCTTT